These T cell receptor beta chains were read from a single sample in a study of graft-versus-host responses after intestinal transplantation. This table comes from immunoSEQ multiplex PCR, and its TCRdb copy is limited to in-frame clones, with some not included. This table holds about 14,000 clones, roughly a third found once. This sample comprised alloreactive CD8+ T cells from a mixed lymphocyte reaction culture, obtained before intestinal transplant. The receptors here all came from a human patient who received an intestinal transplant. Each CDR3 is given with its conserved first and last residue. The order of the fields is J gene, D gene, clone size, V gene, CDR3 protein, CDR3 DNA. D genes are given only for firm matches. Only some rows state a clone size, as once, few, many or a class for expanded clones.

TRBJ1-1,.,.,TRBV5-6,CASSVVNTEAFF,TGTGCCAGCAGCGTGGTGAACACTGAAGCTTTCTTT
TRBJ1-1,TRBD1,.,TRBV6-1,CASSVFGSGTGNSGTEAFF,TGTGCCAGCAGTGTATTTGGTTCCGGGACAGGGAACAGCGGAACTGAAGCTTTCTTT
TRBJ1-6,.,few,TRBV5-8,CASSPGFPLPTYNSPLHF,TGTGCCAGCAGCCCAGGATTCCCTCTACCGACCTATAATTCACCCCTCCACTTT
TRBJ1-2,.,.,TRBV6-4,CASSWYSPHGKTYGYTF,TGTGCCAGCAGTTGGTATAGCCCACACGGAAAGACCTATGGCTACACCTTC
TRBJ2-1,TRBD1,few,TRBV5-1,CASSHRTGNEQFF,TGCGCCAGCAGCCATCGGACAGGGAATGAGCAGTTCTTC
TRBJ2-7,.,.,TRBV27,CASSFGGRGYEQYF,TGTGCCAGCAGTTTTGGGGGCAGGGGCTACGAGCAGTACTTC
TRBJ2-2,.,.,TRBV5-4,CASSPGVTGELFF,TGTGCCAGCAGCCCGGGCGTCACCGGGGAGCTGTTTTTT
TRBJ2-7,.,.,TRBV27,CASSLGASYEQYF,TGTGCCAGCAGTCTGGGGGCTTCCTACGAGCAGTACTTC
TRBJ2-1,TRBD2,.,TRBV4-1,CASSQEPSGGNYNEQFF,TGCGCCAGCAGCCAAGAACCTAGCGGGGGCAATTACAATGAGCAGTTCTTC
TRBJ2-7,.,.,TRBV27,CASRAGLYEQYF,TGTGCCAGCAGGGCGGGACTTTACGAGCAGTACTTC
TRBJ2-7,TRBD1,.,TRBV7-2,CASSSSTGSLYEQYF,TGTGCCAGCAGTTCCTCGACAGGGAGCCTCTACGAGCAGTACTTC
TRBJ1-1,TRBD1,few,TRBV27,CASSWGQGTEAFF,TGTGCCAGCAGTTGGGGACAGGGGACTGAAGCTTTCTTT
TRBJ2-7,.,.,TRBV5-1,CASSPPGYEQYF,TGCGCCAGCAGCCCCCCGGGCTACGAGCAGTACTTC
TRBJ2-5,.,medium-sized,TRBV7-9,CASSPGTAQYF,TGTGCCAGCAGCCCAGGGACGGCCCAGTACTTC
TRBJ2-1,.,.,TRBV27,CASSLIPISYNEQFF,TGTGCCAGCAGTTTAATACCGATCTCCTACAATGAGCAGTTCTTC
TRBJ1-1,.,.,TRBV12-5,CASGQGNTEAFF,TGTGCTAGTGGACAGGGGAACACTGAAGCTTTCTTT
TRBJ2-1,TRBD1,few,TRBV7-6,CASSLVLGQGPLSYNEQFF,TGTGCCAGCAGCTTAGTATTAGGACAGGGGCCATTATCCTACAATGAGCAGTTCTTC
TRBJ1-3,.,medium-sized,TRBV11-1,CASSPHTFFSGNTIYF,TGTGCCAGCAGCCCACACACCTTCTTCTCTGGAAACACCATATATTTT
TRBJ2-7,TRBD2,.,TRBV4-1,CASSQDLAGGLYEQYF,TGCGCCAGCAGCCAAGATCTTGCGGGGGGACTCTACGAGCAGTACTTC
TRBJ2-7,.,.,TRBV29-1,CSVEDPGFSYEQYF,TGCAGCGTTGAAGATCCAGGGTTTTCGTACGAGCAGTACTTC
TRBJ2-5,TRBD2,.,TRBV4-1,CASSLLAGGTNQETQYF,TGCGCCAGCAGCCTACTAGCGGGGGGGACGAACCAAGAGACCCAGTACTTC
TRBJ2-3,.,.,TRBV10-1,CASSDPGDTQYF,TGCGCCAGCAGTGACCCGGGGGATACGCAGTATTTT
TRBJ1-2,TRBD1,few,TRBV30,CAWFLPGQGIMGYTF,TGTGCCTGGTTTTTGCCGGGACAGGGGATTATGGGCTACACCTTC
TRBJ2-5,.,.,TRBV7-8,CASRRTGTMKLGEETQYF,TGTGCCAGCAGACGTACCGGGACAATGAAGCTGGGGGAAGAGACCCAGTACTTC
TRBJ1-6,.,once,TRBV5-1,CASSPDQQRILHF,TGCGCCAGCAGCCCTGACCAACAGCGGATCCTCCACTTT
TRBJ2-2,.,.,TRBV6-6,CASTHRAPSNTGELFF,TGTGCCAGCACCCACAGGGCCCCGAGCAACACCGGGGAGCTGTTTTTT
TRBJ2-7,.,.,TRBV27,CASSAGPYRNYEQYF,TGTGCCAGCAGTGCGGGGCCCTACCGCAACTACGAGCAGTACTTC
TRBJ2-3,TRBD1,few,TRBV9,CASSEGGGDTQYF,TGTGCCAGCAGCGAAGGGGGCGGAGATACGCAGTATTTT
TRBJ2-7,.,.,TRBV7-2,CASSLVPSYEQYF,TGTGCCAGCAGCTTAGTTCCCTCCTACGAGCAGTACTTC
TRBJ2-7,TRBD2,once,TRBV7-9,CASSPTAGGRRSYEQYF,TGTGCCAGCAGCCCCACCGCGGGGGGACGTAGGTCCTACGAGCAGTACTTC
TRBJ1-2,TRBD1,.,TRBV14,CASSTQDRGTYGYTF,TGTGCCAGCAGCACCCAGGACAGGGGAACATATGGCTACACCTTC
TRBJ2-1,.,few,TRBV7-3,CASSPTRGNEQFF,TGTGCCAGCAGCCCCACCCGGGGCAATGAGCAGTTCTTC
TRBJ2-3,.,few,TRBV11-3,CASSPRDAASTDTQYF,TGTGCCAGCAGCCCTCGGGACGCTGCTTCGACAGATACGCAGTATTTT
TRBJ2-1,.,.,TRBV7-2,CASSFYLGNEQFF,TGTGCCAGCTCCTTCTATTTGGGCAATGAGCAGTTCTTC
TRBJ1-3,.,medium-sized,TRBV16,CASNSASSGNTIYF,TGTGCCAGTAACTCAGCCAGCTCTGGAAACACCATATATTTT
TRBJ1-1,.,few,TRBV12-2,CASRLSRPEAFF,TGTGCAAGTCGCTTATCCCGTCCTGAAGCTTTCTTT
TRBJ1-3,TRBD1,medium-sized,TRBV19,CASSIGTGGDTIYF,TGTGCCAGTAGTATTGGGACAGGGGGAGACACCATATATTTT
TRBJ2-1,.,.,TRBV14,CASSQQGGGGQFF,TGTGCCAGCAGCCAACAGGGTGGAGGTGGGCAGTTCTTC
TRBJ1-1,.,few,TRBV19,CASSIDGGNTEAFF,TGTGCCAGTAGTATAGACGGGGGGAACACTGAAGCTTTCTTT
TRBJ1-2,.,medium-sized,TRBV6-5,CASSPSEGHYGYTF,TGTGCCAGCAGCCCCTCTGAGGGACACTATGGCTACACCTTC
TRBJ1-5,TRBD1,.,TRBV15,CATSRDPTGAQPQHF,TGTGCCACCAGCAGAGATCCCACAGGGGCACAGCCCCAGCATTTT
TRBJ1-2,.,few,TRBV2,CASTWVSAYGYTF,TGTGCCAGCACGTGGGTCTCCGCCTACGGCTACACCTTC
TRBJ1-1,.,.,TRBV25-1,CASSDLGKGNTEAFF,TGTGCCAGCAGTGACTTAGGGAAAGGAAACACTGAAGCTTTCTTT
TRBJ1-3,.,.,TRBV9,CASSVGDGGNTIYF,TGTGCCAGCAGCGTCGGGGACGGCGGAAACACCATATATTTT
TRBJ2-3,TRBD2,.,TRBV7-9,CASSLTSGVTDTQYF,TGTGCCAGCAGCTTGACCAGCGGGGTTACAGATACGCAGTATTTT
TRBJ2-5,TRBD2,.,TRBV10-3,CAISDSGGAQETQYF,TGTGCCATCAGTGATTCCGGGGGGGCCCAAGAGACCCAGTACTTC
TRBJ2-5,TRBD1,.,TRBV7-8,CASRAAGGQETQYF,TGTGCCAGCAGGGCAGCAGGGGGCCAAGAGACCCAGTACTTC
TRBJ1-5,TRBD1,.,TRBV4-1,CASSQDSGVTGDQPQHF,TGCGCCAGCAGCCAAGATTCGGGGGTAACAGGGGATCAGCCCCAGCATTTT
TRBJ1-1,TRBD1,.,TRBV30,CACEDRGNTEAFF,TGTGCCTGCGAGGACAGGGGCAACACTGAAGCTTTCTTT
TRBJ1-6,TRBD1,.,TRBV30,CAWESGTVNSPLHF,TGTGCCTGGGAGTCCGGGACAGTGAATTCACCCCTCCACTTT
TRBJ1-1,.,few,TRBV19,CASSIGAGNTEAFF,TGTGCCAGTAGTATAGGGGCAGGCAACACTGAAGCTTTCTTT